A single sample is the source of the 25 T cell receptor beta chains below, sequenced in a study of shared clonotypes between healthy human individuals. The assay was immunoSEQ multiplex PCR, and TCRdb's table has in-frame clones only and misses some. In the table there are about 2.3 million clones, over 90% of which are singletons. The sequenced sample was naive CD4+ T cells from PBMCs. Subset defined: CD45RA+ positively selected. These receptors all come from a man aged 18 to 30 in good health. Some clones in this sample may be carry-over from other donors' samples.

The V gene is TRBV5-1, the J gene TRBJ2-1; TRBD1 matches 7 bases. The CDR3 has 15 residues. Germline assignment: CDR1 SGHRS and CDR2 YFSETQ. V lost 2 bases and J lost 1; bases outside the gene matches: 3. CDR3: CASSFGTVSYNEQFF. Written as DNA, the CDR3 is TGCGCCAGCAGCTTCGGGACAGTGTCCTACAATGAGCAGTTCTTC. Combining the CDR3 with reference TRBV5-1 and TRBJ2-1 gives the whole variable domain KAGVTQTPRYLIKTRGQQVTLSCSPISGHRSVSWYQQTPGQGLQFLFEYFSETQRNKGNFPGRFSGRQFSNSRSEMNVSTLELGDSALYLCASSFGTVSYNEQFFGPGTRLTVL.

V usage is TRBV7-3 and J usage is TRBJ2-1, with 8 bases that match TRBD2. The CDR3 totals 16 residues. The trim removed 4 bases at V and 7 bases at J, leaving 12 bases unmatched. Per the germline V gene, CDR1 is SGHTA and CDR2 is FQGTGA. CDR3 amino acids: CASSSPGGAGGNEQFF. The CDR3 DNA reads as TGTGCCAGCAGCTCCCCGGGGGGGGCGGGAGGTAATGAGCAGTTCTTC.

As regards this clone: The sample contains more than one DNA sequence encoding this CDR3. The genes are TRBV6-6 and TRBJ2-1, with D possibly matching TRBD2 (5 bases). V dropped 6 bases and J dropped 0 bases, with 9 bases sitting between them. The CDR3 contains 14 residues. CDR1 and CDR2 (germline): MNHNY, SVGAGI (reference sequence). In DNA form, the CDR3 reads TGTGCCAGCAGCCGGGGTAGCTCCTACAATGAGCAGTTCTTC. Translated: CASSRGSSYNEQFF.

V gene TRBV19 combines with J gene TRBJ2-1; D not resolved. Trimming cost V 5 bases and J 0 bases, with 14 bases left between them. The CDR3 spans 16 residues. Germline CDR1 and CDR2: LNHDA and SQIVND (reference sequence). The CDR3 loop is CASSGIVKGSYNEQFF. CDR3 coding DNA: TGTGCCAGTAGTGGGATTGTTAAGGGCTCCTACAATGAGCAGTTCTTC.

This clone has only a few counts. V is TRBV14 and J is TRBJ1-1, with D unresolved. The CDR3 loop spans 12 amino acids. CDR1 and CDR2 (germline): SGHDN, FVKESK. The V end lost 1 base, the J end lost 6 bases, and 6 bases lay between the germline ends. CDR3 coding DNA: TGTGCCAGCAGCCAAGTGGCAGCTGAAGCTTTCTTT. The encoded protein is CASSQVAAEAFF.

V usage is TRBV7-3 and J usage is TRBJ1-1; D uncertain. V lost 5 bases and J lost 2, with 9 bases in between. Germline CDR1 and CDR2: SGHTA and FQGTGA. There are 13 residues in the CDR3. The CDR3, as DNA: TGTGCCAGCAGCGAACGGATTAACACTGAAGCTTTCTTT. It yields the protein CASSERINTEAFF.

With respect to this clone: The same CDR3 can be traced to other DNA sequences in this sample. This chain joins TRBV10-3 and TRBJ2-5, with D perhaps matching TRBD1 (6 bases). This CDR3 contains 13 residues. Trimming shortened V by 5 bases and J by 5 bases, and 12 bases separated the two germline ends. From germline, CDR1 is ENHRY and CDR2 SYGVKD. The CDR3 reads CAISPGQGETQYF. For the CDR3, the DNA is TGTGCCATCAGTCCGGGACAAGGGGAGACCCAGTACTTC.

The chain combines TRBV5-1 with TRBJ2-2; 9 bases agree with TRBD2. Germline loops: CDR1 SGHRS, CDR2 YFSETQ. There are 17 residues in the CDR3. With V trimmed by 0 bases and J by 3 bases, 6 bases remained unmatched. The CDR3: CASSLAASGAYTGELFF. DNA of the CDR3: TGCGCCAGCAGCTTGGCGGCTAGCGGGGCCTACACCGGGGAGCTGTTTTTT.

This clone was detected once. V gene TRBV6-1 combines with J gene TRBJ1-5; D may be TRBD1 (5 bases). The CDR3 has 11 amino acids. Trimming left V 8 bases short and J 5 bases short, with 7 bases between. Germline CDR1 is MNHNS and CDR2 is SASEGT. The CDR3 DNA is TGTGCCAGCGGAGGGGATCAGCCCCAGCATTTT. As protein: CASGGDQPQHF.

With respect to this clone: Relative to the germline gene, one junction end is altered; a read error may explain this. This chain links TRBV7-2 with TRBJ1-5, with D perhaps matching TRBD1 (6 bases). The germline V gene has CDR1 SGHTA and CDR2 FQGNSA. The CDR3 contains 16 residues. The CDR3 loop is CASSLAPRGANQPQHF. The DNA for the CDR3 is TGTGCCAGCAGCCTAGCTCCCCGGGGGGCGAATCAGCCCCAGCATTTT.

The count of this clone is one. CDR3 region: CASSPGLAGNQETQYF. The CDR3 DNA follows: TGTGCCAGCAGCCCGGGACTAGCGGGAAACCAAGAGACCCAGTACTTC. The chain links TRBV11-2 to TRBJ2-5; 13 nucleotides match TRBD2. V lost 5 bases to trimming and J lost 0 bases; unmatched junction nucleotides: 3. Germline-derived CDR1 and CDR2 are SGHAT and FQNNGV. This CDR3 contains 16 residues.

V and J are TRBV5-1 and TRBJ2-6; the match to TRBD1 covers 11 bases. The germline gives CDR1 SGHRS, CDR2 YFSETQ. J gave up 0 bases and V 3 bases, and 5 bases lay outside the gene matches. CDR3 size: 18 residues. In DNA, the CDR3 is TGCGCCAGCAGCTCAGGACAGGGGGCTCACTCTGGGGCCAACGTCCTGACTTTC. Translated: CASSSGQGAHSGANVLTF.

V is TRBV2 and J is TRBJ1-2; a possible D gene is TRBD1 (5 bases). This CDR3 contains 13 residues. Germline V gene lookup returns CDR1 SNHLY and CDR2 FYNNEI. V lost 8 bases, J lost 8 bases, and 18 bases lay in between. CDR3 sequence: CASLNLGAVGYTF. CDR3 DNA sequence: TGTGCCAGCCTAAATCTCGGGGCGGTAGGCTACACCTTC.

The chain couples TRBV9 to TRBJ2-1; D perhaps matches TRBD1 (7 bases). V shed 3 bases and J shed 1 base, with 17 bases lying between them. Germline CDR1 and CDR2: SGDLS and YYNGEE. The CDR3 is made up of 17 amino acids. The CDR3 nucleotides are TGTGCCAGCAGCGCGACTAGGACAGGTCAATCCTACAATGAGCAGTTCTTC. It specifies CASSATRTGQSYNEQFF.

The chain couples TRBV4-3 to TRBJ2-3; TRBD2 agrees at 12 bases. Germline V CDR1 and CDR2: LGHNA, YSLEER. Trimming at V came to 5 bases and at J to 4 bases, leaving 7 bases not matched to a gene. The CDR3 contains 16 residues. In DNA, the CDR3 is TGCGCCAGCAGCTCACGCGCTAGCGGGAGGGCAGATACGCAGTATTTT. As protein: CASSSRASGRADTQYF.

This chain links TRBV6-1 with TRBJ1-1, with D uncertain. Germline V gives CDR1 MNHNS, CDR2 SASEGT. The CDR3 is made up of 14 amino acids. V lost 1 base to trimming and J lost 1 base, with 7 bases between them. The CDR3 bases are TGTGCCAGCAGTGAAGTTTTAGGGAACACTGAAGCTTTCTTT. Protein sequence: CASSEVLGNTEAFF.

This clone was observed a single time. The CDR3 is CASSSPGGSGNGGLYF. As DNA, the CDR3 is TGTGCCAGCAGCTCGCCCGGGGGGAGCGGGAACGGGGGATTGTACTTC. The chain combines TRBV5-4 with TRBJ2-7, with 7 bases that match TRBD2. Trimming removed 3 bases from V and 12 bases from J; junction bases left unmatched: 21. Germline V lookup: CDR1 SGHNT, CDR2 YYREEE (reference sequence). This CDR3 is 16 amino acids long.

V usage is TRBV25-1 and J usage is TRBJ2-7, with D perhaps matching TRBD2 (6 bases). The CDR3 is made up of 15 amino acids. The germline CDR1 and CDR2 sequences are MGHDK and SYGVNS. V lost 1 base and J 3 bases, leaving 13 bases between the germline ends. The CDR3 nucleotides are TGTGCCAGCAGTGAATTGGGGACTGGTGGCTACGAGCAGTACTTC. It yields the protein CASSELGTGGYEQYF.

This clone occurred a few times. CDR3 nucleotide sequence: TGTGCCAGCAGTAAACAGGGAGAGCAGTACTTC. This translates into CASSKQGEQYF. The chain has TRBV6-5 and TRBJ2-7; TRBD1 might be the D (6 bases). Germline V CDR1 and CDR2: MNHEY, SVGAGI. The CDR3 is 11 residues long. Deletions cut 5 bases from V and 7 bases from J, with 9 bases between.

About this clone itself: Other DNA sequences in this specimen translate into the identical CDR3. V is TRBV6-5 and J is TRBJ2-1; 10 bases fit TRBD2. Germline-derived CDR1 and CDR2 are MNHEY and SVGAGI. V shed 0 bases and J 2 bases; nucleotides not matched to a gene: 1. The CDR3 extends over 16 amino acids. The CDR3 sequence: CASSYSSGRTYNEQFF. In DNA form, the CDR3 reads TGTGCCAGCAGTTACTCTAGCGGGAGGACCTACAATGAGCAGTTCTTC.

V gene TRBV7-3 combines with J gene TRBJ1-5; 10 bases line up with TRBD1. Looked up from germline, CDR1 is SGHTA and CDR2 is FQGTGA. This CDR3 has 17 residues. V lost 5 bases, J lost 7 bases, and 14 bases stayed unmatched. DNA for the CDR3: TGTGCCAGCAGCATGGACACCCGACAGGGGGCGCGGCAGCCCCAGCATTTT. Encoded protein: CASSMDTRQGARQPQHF. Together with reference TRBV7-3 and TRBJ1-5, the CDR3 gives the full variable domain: GAGVSQTPSNKVTEKGKYVELRCDPISGHTALYWYRQSLGQGPEFLIYFQGTGAADDSGLPNDRFFAVRPEGSVSTLKIQRTERGDSAVYLCASSMDTRQGARQPQHFGDGTRLSIL.

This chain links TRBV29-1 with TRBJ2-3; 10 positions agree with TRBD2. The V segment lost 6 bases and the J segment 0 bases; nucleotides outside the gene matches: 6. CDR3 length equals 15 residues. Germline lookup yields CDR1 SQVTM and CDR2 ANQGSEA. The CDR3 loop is CSVHGTSDSTDTQYF. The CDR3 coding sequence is TGCAGCGTCCACGGGACTAGCGATAGCACAGATACGCAGTATTTT.

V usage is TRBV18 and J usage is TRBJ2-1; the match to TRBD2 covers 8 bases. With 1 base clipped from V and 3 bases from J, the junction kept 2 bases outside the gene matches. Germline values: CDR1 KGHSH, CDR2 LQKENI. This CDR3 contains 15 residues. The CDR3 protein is CASSPRAGGYNEQFF. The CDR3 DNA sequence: TGTGCCAGCTCACCACGGGCGGGAGGCTACAATGAGCAGTTCTTC.

As DNA, the CDR3 is TGCAGCGTTGAAGACGGGAGGGCCACGGGGACCCAGTACTTC. This encodes CSVEDGRATGTQYF. The chain uses TRBV29-1 and TRBJ2-5, with TRBD2 matching 8 bases. In germline, CDR1 is SQVTM, CDR2 ANQGSEA. Germline trimming cut 0 bases from V and 7 bases from J; bases unmatched to any gene: 7. There are 14 residues in the CDR3.

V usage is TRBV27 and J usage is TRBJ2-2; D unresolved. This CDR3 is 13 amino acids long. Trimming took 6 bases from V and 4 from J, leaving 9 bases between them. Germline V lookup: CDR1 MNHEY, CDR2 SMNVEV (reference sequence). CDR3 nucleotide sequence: TGTGCCAGCAGGGGAACAGCCACCGGGGAGCTGTTTTTT. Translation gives CASRGTATGELFF.